The clone carrying this T cell receptor beta chain was observed a handful of times. This specimen belongs to a study of T cell responses to AZD1222 COVID-19 vaccine. Generated by immunoSEQ multiplex PCR, the TCRdb table keeps only in-frame clones and is missing some. This sample has 150,000 to 200,000 clones, with over 80% found just once. The sequence was collected from an adult in good health. The sequences come from peripheral blood, collected on day 0 of AZD1222 vaccination.

CDR3 protein: CASSEYGAGENTEAFF. The DNA for the CDR3 is TGTGCCAGCAGTGAATATGGGGCAGGGGAGAACACTGAAGCTTTCTTT. The chain couples TRBV25-1 to TRBJ1-1; weak D call: TRBD1 (6 bases). Germline CDR1 MGHDK, CDR2 SYGVNS. Trimming shortened V by 0 bases and J by 1 base, and 12 bases separated the two germline ends. The CDR3 length is 16 residues.